The 32 T cell receptor beta chains below all came from one sample that was sequenced in a study of molecular identifiers for immune sequencing clone quantification. TCRdb reprocessed the PCR reads via MiXCR and lists one record per CDR3 protein. The sample lists about 640,000 distinct CDR3 sequences, just under 20% occurring once. The sequenced sample was naive CD8+ T cells from blood, with Jurkat cell RNA spiked in. Described subset: FACS-sorted CD8+CD4-CCR7+CD45RA+ naive T cells. The receptors here all came from a human donor in good health. Some libraries in this study had Jurkat cell RNA spiked in.

In this sample, this clonotype turned up many times. This rearrangement joins TRBV7-2 to TRBJ2-5; D is uncertain. Per germline, CDR1 SGHTA and CDR2 FQGNSA. Trimming took off 2 bases at V and 2 bases at J, with 12 bases between the two ends. The length of the CDR3 is 15 residues. The CDR3 sequence: CASSLLPQEQETQYF. CDR3 sequence (DNA): TGTGCCAGCAGCTTATTACCCCAAGAACAAGAGACCCAGTACTTC. Full variable domain (outside the CDR3, taken from reference TRBV7-2 and TRBJ2-5): GAGVSQSPSNKVTEKGKDVELRCDPISGHTALYWYRQSLGQGLEFLIYFQGNSAPDKSGLPSDRFSAERTGGSVSTLTIQRTQQEDSAVYLCASSLLPQEQETQYFGPGTRLLVL.

This clonotype came up many times. V is TRBV28 and J is TRBJ2-7; 8 nucleotides align to TRBD2. Looked up from germline, CDR1 is MDHEN and CDR2 is SYDVKM. The CDR3 spans 16 residues. With 6 bases clipped from V and 1 base from J, the junction kept 11 bases outside the gene matches. The CDR3 DNA sequence: TGTGCCAGCAGCCTCCGGGGGGGCTTCCTGTCCTACGAGCAGTACTTC. Protein: CASSLRGGFLSYEQYF.

This clonotype was seen at least ten times. This chain joins TRBV10-2 and TRBJ2-3; maybe TRBD2 (5 bases). This CDR3 comprises 14 residues. Per the germline V gene, CDR1 is WSHSY and CDR2 is SAAADI. Trimming cost V 7 bases and J 4 bases, with 15 bases left between them. The CDR3 here is CASTDYSTSDTQYF. In DNA, the CDR3 is TGCGCCAGCACAGACTATAGCACCTCAGATACGCAGTATTTT.

In this sample, this clonotype turned up many times. The gene calls are TRBV9 and TRBJ2-7, with D tentatively TRBD1 (5 bases). V was cut by 0 bases and J by 5 bases, with 15 bases left in between. In germline, CDR1 is SGDLS, CDR2 YYNGEE. The CDR3 has 15 residues. The CDR3 here is CASSVGEGAIHEQYF. The CDR3 DNA follows: TGTGCCAGCAGCGTAGGGGAAGGGGCGATCCACGAGCAGTACTTC. The variable domain in full, completed from reference TRBV9 and TRBJ2-7, reads DSGVTQTPKHLITATGQRVTLRCSPRSGDLSVYWYQQSLDQGLQFLIQYYNGEERAKGNILERFSAQQFPDLHSELNLSSLELGDSALYFCASSVGEGAIHEQYFGPGTRLTVT.

Ten or more counts support this clonotype. The chain joins TRBV20-1 to TRBJ2-3, with 7 bases fitting TRBD2. Trimming cost V 0 bases and J 0 bases; bases outside gene matches: 6. Germline-derived CDR1 and CDR2 are DFQATT and SNEGSKA (reference sequence). The CDR3 is 16 amino acids. The CDR3 region has the DNA TGCAGTGCTAGAGATCAGGAAGCGGGGAGCACAGATACGCAGTATTTT. As protein: CSARDQEAGSTDTQYF.

This clonotype was detected ten times or more. This chain uses TRBV9 with TRBJ2-7, with 12 bases that match TRBD2. V lost 3 bases, J lost 6 bases, and 10 bases stayed unmatched. The CDR3 covers 16 residues. CDR1 and CDR2 (germline): SGDLS, YYNGEE. The CDR3 coding sequence is TGTGCCAGCAGCGAGGTGCCTAGCGGGAGGGCCAGCGAGCAGTACTTC. Amino acid sequence: CASSEVPSGRASEQYF.

This clonotype was seen ten or more times. The chain links TRBV5-1 to TRBJ2-5; D gene uncertain. The CDR3 has 13 residues. The V gene's germline CDR1 is SGHRS and CDR2 YFSETQ. The V end was cut by 5 bases, the J end by 5 bases, with 13 bases between. This CDR3 is CASSWSVAETQYF. In DNA, the CDR3 is TGCGCCAGCAGTTGGTCAGTGGCCGAGACCCAGTACTTC.

This clonotype has at least ten counts. The CDR3, as DNA: TGTGCCAGCAGTGAAGGTACAGGGGCGAACACTGAAGCTTTCTTT. This translates into CASSEGTGANTEAFF. This chain links TRBV2 with TRBJ1-1, with 7 bases identical to TRBD1. V trimming: 1 base; J trimming: 1 base; junction bases outside the gene matches: 3. This CDR3 has 15 residues. CDR1 and CDR2 (germline): SNHLY, FYNNEI.

With respect to this clonotype: This CDR3 is missing its conserved last phenylalanine or tryptophan, likely due to a read error. CDR3 in DNA: TGTGCCAGCAGCTTGACATCGGCCTACGAGCAGTACCTC. Protein: CASSLTSAYEQYL. The chain carries TRBV5-6 and TRBJ2-7; D call uncertain. The V end lost 1 base, the J end lost 2 bases, and 7 bases lay between the germline ends. Germline values: CDR1 SGHDT, CDR2 YYEEEE. The CDR3 runs to 13 residues.

In its sample, this clonotype was seen many times. V and J are TRBV28 and TRBJ1-4; 9 positions match TRBD1. V trimming: 3 bases; J trimming: 5 bases; junction bases outside the gene matches: 10. CDR1 is MDHEN and CDR2 is SYDVKM in the germline V gene. There are 17 residues in the CDR3. For the CDR3, the DNA is TGTGCCAGCAGTTTTGACCCAACCGGGACAGGGAATGAAAAACTGTTTTTT. This sequence encodes CASSFDPTGTGNEKLFF. The full variable domain, its missing parts supplied by reference TRBV28 and TRBJ1-4, is DVKVTQSSRYLVKRTGEKVFLECVQDMDHENMFWYRQDPGLGLRLIYFSYDVKMKEKGDIPEGYSVSREKKERFSLILESASTNQTSMYLCASSFDPTGTGNEKLFFGSGTQLSVL.

Details on this clonotype: The CDR3 ends on some other residue instead of the conserved phenylalanine or tryptophan, so this is likely a read error. The V gene is TRBV13, the J gene TRBJ2-3; perhaps TRBD1 as D (5 bases). The ends were cut back, 2 bases at V and 2 bases at J, with 8 bases in the middle. The CDR3 extends over 14 amino acids. CDR1 is PRHDT, CDR2 FYEKMQ, per germline (reference sequence). The CDR3 DNA reads TGTGCCAGCAGCTTAAGGGGCTACACAGATACGCAGTATATT. It is translated as CASSLRGYTDTQYI.

A few counts support this clonotype. The rearrangement links TRBV10-2 to TRBJ2-7, with 7 nucleotides matching TRBD2. Germline CDR1 is WSHSY and CDR2 is SAAADI. With 1 base clipped from V and 6 bases from J, the junction kept 0 bases outside the gene matches. This CDR3 is built from 12 residues. As DNA, the CDR3 is TGCGCCAGCAGTGAGTGGGGGGGCGAGCAGTACTTC. Translated: CASSEWGGEQYF.

The rearrangement links TRBV7-9 to TRBJ2-7; D might be TRBD2 (5 bases). CDR1 and CDR2 (germline): SEHNR, FQNEAQ (reference sequence). This CDR3 comprises 14 residues. Trimming pared 5 bases from V and 2 bases from J, leaving 13 bases between. Here the CDR3 DNA reads TGTGCCAGCAGCGACCCGGGAAACCCCTACGAGCAGTACTTC. Protein product: CASSDPGNPYEQYF.

This clonotype showed up many times. This chain links TRBV7-2 with TRBJ1-1; D is unclear. V was clipped by 1 base and J by 3 bases, with 12 bases between them. Per the germline V gene, CDR1 is SGHTA and CDR2 is FQGNSA. This CDR3 is built from 15 residues. The CDR3 loop reads CASSLGIGKHTEAFF. CDR3 coding DNA: TGTGCCAGCAGCTTAGGTATAGGGAAGCACACTGAAGCTTTCTTT.

This clonotype was counted a few times. The genes are TRBV5-5 and TRBJ2-5; 11 bases line up with TRBD1. The CDR3 runs to 16 residues. Germline CDR1 and CDR2: SGHKS and YYEKEE (reference sequence). After removal of 3 bases from V and 5 bases from J, the junction contained 9 bases not matched to a gene. This CDR3 reads CASSSRDRGYGETQYF. The CDR3 bases are TGTGCCAGCAGCTCCCGGGACAGGGGGTATGGGGAGACCCAGTACTTC.

This clonotype was seen only a few times. The J gene is TRBJ1-2, the V gene TRBV19, with D perhaps matching TRBD1 (5 bases). CDR1 LNHDA and CDR2 SQIVND come from the germline V gene (reference sequence). Trimming pared 4 bases from V and 4 bases from J, leaving 13 bases between. CDR3 length equals 14 residues. CDR3 sequence: CASSSSFGGYGYTF. CDR3 bases: TGTGCCAGTAGTAGCTCCTTTGGGGGCTATGGCTACACCTTC.

The count of this clonotype is one. This could be a read error, since a much larger clone is one nucleotide away. The rearrangement links TRBV6-5 to TRBJ2-6; the D is unclear. V was clipped by 2 bases and J by 6 bases, with 8 bases between them. This CDR3 is 14 amino acids long. Germline lookup yields CDR1 MNHEY and CDR2 SVGAGI. CDR3 region: CASSYTAMANVLTF. The CDR3, as DNA: TGTGCCAGCAGTTACACAGCCATGGCCAACGTCCTGACTTTC.

This clonotype was found a few times. The CDR3 loop reads CACPRRAGRRTDTQYF. The CDR3 DNA sequence: TGTGCCTGCCCACGAAGGGCAGGGAGGAGGACAGATACGCAGTATTTT. The chain recombines TRBV19 with TRBJ2-3; perhaps TRBD2 as D (6 bases). Germline CDR1 and CDR2: LNHDA and SQIVND (reference sequence). The CDR3 extends over 16 amino acids. V was cut by 11 bases and J by 3 bases, with 24 bases left in between.

As for this clonotype: This may come from a read error, since a much larger clone is one base off. Likely a read error: the CDR3 ends without its conserved phenylalanine or tryptophan. The chain recombines TRBV20-1 with TRBJ1-4; no firm D call. Germline CDR1 DFQATT, CDR2 SNEGSKA (reference sequence). V was pared by 5 bases and J by 4 bases, with 11 bases between. The CDR3 has 13 residues. This chain's CDR3 is CSAPRANNEKLFV. In nucleotides, the CDR3 is TGCAGTGCTCCTAGGGCGAATAATGAAAAACTGTTTGTT.

The sample holds many counts of this clonotype. The CDR3 DNA is TGTGCCAGTAGTATGGGAATGGGGACTAGCGGGCTGACCCAGTACTTC. It specifies CASSMGMGTSGLTQYF. The chain is built from TRBV19 and TRBJ2-5; 12 bases are a match to TRBD2. The V gene end was trimmed by 3 bases and the J gene end by 7 bases; junction bases not matched to a gene: 9. CDR1 is LNHDA and CDR2 is SQIVND in the germline V gene (reference sequence). The CDR3 runs 16 residues.

With regard to this clonotype: A much more abundant neighbour one base away suggests this may be a read error. The rearrangement joins TRBV6-6 to TRBJ1-1, with D possibly matching TRBD1 (5 bases). CDR1 and CDR2 (germline): MNHNY, SVGAGI (reference sequence). The CDR3 length is 14 residues. Trimming cost V 6 bases and J 2 bases, with 13 bases left between them. CDR3 sequence (DNA): TGTGCCAGCAGCGGGACCCCCGGCAACACTGAAGCTTTCTTT. The encoded protein is CASSGTPGNTEAFF.

The rearrangement joins TRBV27 to TRBJ2-1, with 7 positions matching TRBD2. The CDR3 has 13 residues. Germline V gene data show CDR1 as MNHEY and CDR2 as SMNVEV (reference sequence). With 7 bases clipped from V and 8 bases from J, the junction kept 8 bases outside the gene matches. The DNA for the CDR3 is TGTGCCAGCAAAGTGGGGACTAACTATGAGCAGTTCTTC. It encodes CASKVGTNYEQFF.

This clonotype was seen ten or more times. V gene TRBV27 combines with J gene TRBJ2-7; 7 bases are shared with TRBD2. The trim removed 6 bases at V and 2 bases at J, leaving 7 bases unmatched. Germline values: CDR1 MNHEY, CDR2 SMNVEV (reference sequence). This CDR3 spans 14 amino acids. The CDR3 spells CASSTSSGPYEQYF. CDR3 DNA: TGTGCCAGCAGCACGTCTAGCGGTCCCTACGAGCAGTACTTC.

The genes are TRBV18 and TRBJ2-7; 11 bases are a match to TRBD1. Germline CDR1 KGHSH, CDR2 LQKENI. The trim removed 5 bases at V and 3 bases at J, leaving 6 bases unmatched. The CDR3 length is 15 residues. CDR3 sequence: CASSGSGTGGYEQYF. The CDR3 DNA is TGTGCCAGCTCAGGTTCCGGGACAGGGGGCTACGAGCAGTACTTC.

This chain links TRBV11-2 with TRBJ2-1; a weak D match, TRBD1 (5 bases). The CDR3 covers 17 residues. Per germline, CDR1 SGHAT and CDR2 FQNNGV. The V end was cut by 1 base, the J end by 2 bases, with 15 bases between. CDR3 sequence reads: CASSLATEMVTYNEQFF. The CDR3 DNA reads as TGTGCCAGCAGCTTAGCGACAGAAATGGTGACCTACAATGAGCAGTTCTTC.

Points on this clonotype: A much larger clone differs from this one at a single base, so this may be a read error. The CDR3 is CSVGAETQYF. The CDR3 DNA follows: TGCAGCGTGGGGGCGGAGACCCAGTACTTC. This sequence joins TRBV29-1 and TRBJ2-5; a possible D gene is TRBD1 (6 bases). The CDR3 runs 10 residues. CDR1 SQVTM and CDR2 ANQGSEA come from the germline V gene. The V gene lost 6 bases and the J gene lost 5 bases, with 7 bases spanning the gap.

This clonotype was counted many times. This chain uses TRBV12-3 or TRBV12-4 with TRBJ1-3; D is unclear. The CDR3 is 12 residues long. Trimming removed 6 bases from V and 2 bases from J, with 5 bases in between. Here the CDR3 reads CASSPAGNTIYF. The CDR3 DNA sequence: TGTGCCAGCAGCCCTGCTGGAAACACCATATATTTT.

This clonotype was observed at least ten times. The J gene is TRBJ2-7, the V gene TRBV5-1, with 9 positions matching TRBD2. Trimming cost V 0 bases and J 3 bases; bases outside gene matches: 4. Germline V lookup: CDR1 SGHRS, CDR2 YFSETQ. CDR3 length: 15 residues. The CDR3 nucleotides are TGCGCCAGCAGCTTGGAGGCGGGGGGGCACTACGAGCAGTACTTC. This gives the protein CASSLEAGGHYEQYF.

This clonotype was seen at least ten times. The chain is built from TRBV11-2 and TRBJ2-2, with D hard to call. Trimming shortened V by 5 bases and J by 0 bases, and 13 bases separated the two germline ends. The CDR3 is made up of 16 amino acids. Germline-derived CDR1 and CDR2 are SGHAT and FQNNGV. The CDR3 bases are TGTGCCAGCAGCCCGGGCCCAGGAGCGAACACCGGGGAGCTGTTTTTT. Amino acids: CASSPGPGANTGELFF.

With regard to this clonotype: A much larger clone lies a single base off, so this may be a read error. This sequence joins TRBV19 and TRBJ2-2; TRBD1 or TRBD2 may be the D gene (5 bases each). CDR3 length equals 15 residues. The germline gives CDR1 LNHDA, CDR2 SQIVND (reference sequence). The CDR3 DNA follows: TGTGCCAGTAGTATAGCAGGTCGAGGGGCCGGGGAGCTGGTTTTT. This translates into CASSIAGRGAGELVF.

In this sample, this clonotype turned up many times. The rearrangement uses TRBV6-5 and TRBJ1-1; D call uncertain. V gave up 6 bases and J gave up 4 bases, with 30 bases separating them. This CDR3 spans 19 amino acids. Germline loops: CDR1 MNHEY, CDR2 SVGAGI. The DNA for the CDR3 is TGTGCCAGCAGCACATTATTGAGGCAGCCCCCTTCTTATGGCACTGAAGCTTTCTTT. Encoded protein: CASSTLLRQPPSYGTEAFF.

This clonotype appeared many times. The V call is TRBV14, the J call TRBJ1-1; maybe TRBD1 (5 bases). Germline CDR1 is SGHDN and CDR2 is FVKESK. This CDR3 comprises 18 residues. V was trimmed by 1 base and J by 3 bases, leaving 21 bases between them. The CDR3 loop reads CASSQGPLPGYGDTEAFF. In DNA form, the CDR3 reads TGTGCCAGCAGCCAAGGCCCCCTACCAGGGTATGGGGACACTGAAGCTTTCTTT.